This T cell receptor beta chain was found in a study of shared clonotypes between healthy human individuals. Background on the study: Plates per donor: three CD4 naive, three CD4 memory, two CD8 naive, one CD8 memory. Study-wide results and limits: Rarefaction revealed incomplete sorted-subset sequencing despite large depth. Larger richness was generally estimated for naive than memory subsets.

This clone has a handful of counts. Its antigen is undetermined. Some clones are missing from TCRdb's copy, which holds only in-frame ones; the method was immunoSEQ multiplex PCR. The sample includes around 2.5 million clones, 93% of them seen just once. V was shortened by 1 base and J by 0 bases, with 10 bases between the two germline ends. From germline, CDR1 is SGDLS and CDR2 YYNGEE. CDR3 length equals 15 residues. Partitioning of CD4+ cells yielded a CD45RA+ naive subset and a CD45RA-negative memory subset. The receptor comes from a man aged 18 to 30 in good health. Some clones in this sample may be carry-over from other donors' samples. This chain joins TRBV9 and TRBJ1-1; TRBD1 might be the D (5 bases). Sequenced: naive CD4+ T cells from PBMCs. Regarding subset: CD45RA+ positively selected. CDR3 coding DNA: TGTGCCAGCAGCGTACAGGGTTCGATGAACACTGAAGCTTTCTTT. Translation gives CASSVQGSMNTEAFF.